This T cell receptor beta chain emerged from a study of cytomegalovirus exposure and HLA in healthy donors. PCR involved 60 Vbeta and 13 Jbeta primers. Here immunoSEQ multiplex PCR was the method, and the copy in TCRdb shows in-frame clones only, minus some. The sample records 150,000 to 200,000 clones, around three quarters being singletons. The germline gives CDR1 MNHEY, CDR2 SMNVEV (reference sequence). With V trimmed by 0 bases and J by 7 bases, 13 bases remained unmatched. CDR3 length equals 17 residues. This clone was detected only a few times. Its target is unknown. The study's findings and limits: Analysis was carried out at a later point, and it linked a missense DCLRE1C variant to TCR beta V- and J-gene trimming. A later analysis reportedly identified an Asian-associated ancestry cluster as carrying fewer N-insertions than the roughly 700-donor mean. Immune exposure data for these donors was limited to CMV serostatus.

The sequenced sample consisted of PBMCs. The chain links TRBV27 to TRBJ1-1; 8 positions agree with TRBD1. This sequence was found in a woman between 35 and 50 years old in good health and CMV-seronegative. The CDR3 here is CASSLSGGQGPLGEAFF. CDR3 DNA: TGTGCCAGCAGTTTATCGGGCGGACAGGGACCCCTCGGTGAAGCTTTCTTT.